This T cell receptor beta chain was sequenced during a study of T cell changes during pregnancy in multiple sclerosis. Clones were read by immunoSEQ multiplex PCR, and TCRdb kept only the in-frame ones, dropping some. The sample holds about 100,000 clones, about 92% seen once. The germline V gene has CDR1 SGHNT and CDR2 YYREEE (reference sequence). Trimming stripped 4 bases from V and 10 bases from J, with 18 bases between. This CDR3 has 15 amino acids. The rearrangement links TRBV5-4 to TRBJ1-6; D perhaps matches TRBD1 (6 bases). The clonotype was recovered from a female donor with multiple sclerosis, enrolled in a pregnancy study. The source was peripheral blood, collected after pregnancy. Here the CDR3 DNA reads TGTGCCAGCAGCGATTGGGGGGGGCGAGGCTCACCCCTCCACTTT. Translation gives CASSDWGGRGSPLHF.